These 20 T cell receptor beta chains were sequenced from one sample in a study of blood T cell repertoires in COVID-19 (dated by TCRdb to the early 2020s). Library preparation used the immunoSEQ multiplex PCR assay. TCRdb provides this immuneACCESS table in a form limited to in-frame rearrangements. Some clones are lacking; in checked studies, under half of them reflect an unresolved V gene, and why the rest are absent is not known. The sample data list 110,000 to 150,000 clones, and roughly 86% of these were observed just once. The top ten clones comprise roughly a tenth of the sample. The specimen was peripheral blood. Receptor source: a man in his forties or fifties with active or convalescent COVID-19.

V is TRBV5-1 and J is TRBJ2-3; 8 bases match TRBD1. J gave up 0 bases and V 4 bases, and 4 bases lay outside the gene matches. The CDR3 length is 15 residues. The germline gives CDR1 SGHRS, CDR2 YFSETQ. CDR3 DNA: TGCGCCAGCAGCATTCGGGACAGGAGCACAGATACGCAGTATTTT. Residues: CASSIRDRSTDTQYF.

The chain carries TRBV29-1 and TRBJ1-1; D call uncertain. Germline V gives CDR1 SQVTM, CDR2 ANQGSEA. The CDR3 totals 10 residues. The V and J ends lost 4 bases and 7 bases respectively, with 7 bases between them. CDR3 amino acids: CSVGDFEAFF. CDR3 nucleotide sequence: TGCAGCGTTGGCGATTTTGAAGCTTTCTTT.

The CDR3 sequence is CASSEISATNEKLFF. In DNA, the CDR3 is TGTGCCAGCAGTGAAATCTCGGCAACTAATGAAAAACTGTTTTTT. The gene calls are TRBV2 and TRBJ1-4; D unclear. The CDR3 has 15 amino acids. Trimming shortened V by 2 bases and J by 0 bases, and 7 bases separated the two germline ends. CDR1 is SNHLY, CDR2 FYNNEI, per germline.

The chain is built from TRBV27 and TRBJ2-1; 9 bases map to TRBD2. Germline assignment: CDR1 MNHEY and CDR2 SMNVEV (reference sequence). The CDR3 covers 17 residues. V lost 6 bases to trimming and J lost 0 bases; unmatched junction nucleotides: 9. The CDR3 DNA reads TGTGCCAGCAGCCAAAGACTAGCGGCGAACTCCTACAATGAGCAGTTCTTC. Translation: CASSQRLAANSYNEQFF.

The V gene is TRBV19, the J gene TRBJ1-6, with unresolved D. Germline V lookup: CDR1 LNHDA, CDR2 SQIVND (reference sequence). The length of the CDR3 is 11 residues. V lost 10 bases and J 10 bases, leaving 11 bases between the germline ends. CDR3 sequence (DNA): TGTGCCACTGGAGGAGGATCACCCCTCCACTTT. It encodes CATGGGSPLHF.

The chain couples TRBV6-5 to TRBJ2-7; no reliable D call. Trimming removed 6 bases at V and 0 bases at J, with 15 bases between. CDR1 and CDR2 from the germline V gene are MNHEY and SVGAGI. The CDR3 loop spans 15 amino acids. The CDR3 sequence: CASSPSAYGSYEQYF. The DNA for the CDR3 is TGTGCCAGCAGCCCCTCTGCGTACGGCTCCTACGAGCAGTACTTC.

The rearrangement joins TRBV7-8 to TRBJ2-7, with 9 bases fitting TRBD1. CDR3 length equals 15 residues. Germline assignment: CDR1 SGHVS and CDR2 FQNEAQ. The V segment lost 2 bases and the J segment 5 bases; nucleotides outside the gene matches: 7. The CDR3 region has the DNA TGTGCCAGCAGCTTACTCCGGGACAGGGCCCACGAGCAGTACTTC. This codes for CASSLLRDRAHEQYF.

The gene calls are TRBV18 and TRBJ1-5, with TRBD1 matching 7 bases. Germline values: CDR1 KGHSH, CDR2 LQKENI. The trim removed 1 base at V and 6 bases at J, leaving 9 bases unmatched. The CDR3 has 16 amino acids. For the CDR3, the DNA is TGTGCCAGCTCACCACGACCATCTAACAGGGGTCAGCCCCAGCATTTT. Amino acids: CASSPRPSNRGQPQHF.

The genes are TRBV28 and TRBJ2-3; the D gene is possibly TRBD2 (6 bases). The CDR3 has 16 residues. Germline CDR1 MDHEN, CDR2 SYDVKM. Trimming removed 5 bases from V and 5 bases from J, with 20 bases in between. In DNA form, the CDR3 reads TGTGCCAGCAGTCCCCAACGAGGAGGCGGGAAAGATACGCAGTATTTT. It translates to CASSPQRGGGKDTQYF.

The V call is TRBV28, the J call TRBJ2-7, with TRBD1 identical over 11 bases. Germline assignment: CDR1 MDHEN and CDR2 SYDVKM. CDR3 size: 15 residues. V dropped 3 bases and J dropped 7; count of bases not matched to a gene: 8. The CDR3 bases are TGTGCCAGCAGTTTGGGGGGGACAGGGGGAGAGGAGCAGTACTTC. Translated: CASSLGGTGGEEQYF.

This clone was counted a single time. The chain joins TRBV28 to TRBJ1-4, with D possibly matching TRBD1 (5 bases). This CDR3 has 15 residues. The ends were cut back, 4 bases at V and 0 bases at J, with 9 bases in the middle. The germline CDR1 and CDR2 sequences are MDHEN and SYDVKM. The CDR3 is CASSSVGATNEKLFF. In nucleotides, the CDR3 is TGTGCCAGCAGTTCGGTAGGGGCAACTAATGAAAAACTGTTTTTT.

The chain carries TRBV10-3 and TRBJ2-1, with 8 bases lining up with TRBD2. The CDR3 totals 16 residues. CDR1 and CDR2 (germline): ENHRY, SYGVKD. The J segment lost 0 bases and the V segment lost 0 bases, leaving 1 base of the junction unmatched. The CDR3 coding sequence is TGTGCCATCAGTGAGTCGAGCGGGAGCTCCTACAATGAGCAGTTCTTC. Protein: CAISESSGSSYNEQFF.

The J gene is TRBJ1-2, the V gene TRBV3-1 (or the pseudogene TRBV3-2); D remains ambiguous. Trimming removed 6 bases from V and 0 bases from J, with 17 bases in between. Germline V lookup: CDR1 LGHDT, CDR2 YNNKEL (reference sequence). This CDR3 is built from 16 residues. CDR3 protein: CASRPLYGASNYGYTF. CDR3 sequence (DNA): TGTGCCAGCAGGCCCCTTTACGGAGCCTCTAACTATGGCTACACCTTC.

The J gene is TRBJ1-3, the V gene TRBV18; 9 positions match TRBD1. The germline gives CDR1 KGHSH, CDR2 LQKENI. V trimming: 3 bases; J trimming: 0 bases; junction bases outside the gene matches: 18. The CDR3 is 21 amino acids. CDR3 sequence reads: CASSPLHSGTGKGDSGNTIYF. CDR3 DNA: TGTGCCAGCTCACCCCTCCACTCCGGGACAGGGAAAGGGGACTCTGGAAACACCATATATTTT.

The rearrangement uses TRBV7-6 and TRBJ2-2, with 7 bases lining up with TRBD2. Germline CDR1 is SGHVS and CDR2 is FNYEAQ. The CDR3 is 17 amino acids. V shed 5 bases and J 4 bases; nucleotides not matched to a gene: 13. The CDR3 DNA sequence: TGTGCCAGCAGCCAAAACCCCAGCGGGACCGCCACCGGGGAGCTGTTTTTT. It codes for CASSQNPSGTATGELFF.

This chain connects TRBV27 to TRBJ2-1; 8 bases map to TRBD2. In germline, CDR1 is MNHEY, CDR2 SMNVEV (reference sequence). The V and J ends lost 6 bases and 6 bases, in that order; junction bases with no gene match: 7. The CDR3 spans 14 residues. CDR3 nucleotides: TGTGCCAGCAGCTGGGGACTAGTTATCAATGAGCAGTTCTTC. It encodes CASSWGLVINEQFF.

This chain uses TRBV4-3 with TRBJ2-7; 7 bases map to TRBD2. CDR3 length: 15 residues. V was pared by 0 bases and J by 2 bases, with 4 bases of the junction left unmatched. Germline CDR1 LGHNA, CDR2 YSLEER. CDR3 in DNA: TGCGCCAGCAGCCAAGAACGGGGGAGGGCCTACGAGCAGTACTTC. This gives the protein CASSQERGRAYEQYF.

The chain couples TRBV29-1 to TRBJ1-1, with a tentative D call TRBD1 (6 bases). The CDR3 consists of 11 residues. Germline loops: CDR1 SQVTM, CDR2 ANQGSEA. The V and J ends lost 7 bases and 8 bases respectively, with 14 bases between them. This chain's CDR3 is CSDGTFTEAFF. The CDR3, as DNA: TGCAGCGACGGGACATTTACCGAAGCTTTCTTT. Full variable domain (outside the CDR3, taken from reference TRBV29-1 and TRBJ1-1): SAVISQKPSRDICQRGTSLTIQCQVDSQVTMMFWYRQQPGQSLTLIATANQGSEATYESGFVIDKFPISRPNLTFSTLTVSNMSPEDSSIYLCSDGTFTEAFFGQGTRLTVV.

This chain's CDR3 is CASSANRGNYGYTF. The DNA of the CDR3 is TGTGCCAGCAGTGCGAACAGGGGAAACTATGGCTACACCTTC. V usage is TRBV2 and J usage is TRBJ1-2; 7 bases line up with TRBD1. The CDR3 runs to 14 residues. CDR1 is SNHLY, CDR2 FYNNEI, per germline. V lost 4 bases, J lost 2 bases, and 4 bases stayed unmatched.

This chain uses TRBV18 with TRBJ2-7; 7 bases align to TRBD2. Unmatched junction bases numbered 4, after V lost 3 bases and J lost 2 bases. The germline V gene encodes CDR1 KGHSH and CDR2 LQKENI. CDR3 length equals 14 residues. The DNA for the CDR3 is TGTGCCAGCTCACCGGCTAGCGGAACCTACGAGCAGTACTTC. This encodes CASSPASGTYEQYF.